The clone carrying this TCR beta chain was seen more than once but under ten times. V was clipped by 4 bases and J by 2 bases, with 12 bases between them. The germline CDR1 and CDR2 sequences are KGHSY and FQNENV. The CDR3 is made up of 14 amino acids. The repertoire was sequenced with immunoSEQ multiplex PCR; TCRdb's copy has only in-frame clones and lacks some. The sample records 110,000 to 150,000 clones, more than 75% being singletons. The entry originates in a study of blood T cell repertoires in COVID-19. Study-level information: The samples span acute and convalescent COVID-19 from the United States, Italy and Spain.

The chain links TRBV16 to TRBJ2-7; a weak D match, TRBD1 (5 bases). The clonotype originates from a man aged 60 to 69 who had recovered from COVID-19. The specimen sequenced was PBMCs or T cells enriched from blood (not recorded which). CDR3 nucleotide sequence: TGTGCCAGCAGCCCCCCAGACAGAACCTACGAGCAGTACTTC. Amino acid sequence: CASSPPDRTYEQYF.